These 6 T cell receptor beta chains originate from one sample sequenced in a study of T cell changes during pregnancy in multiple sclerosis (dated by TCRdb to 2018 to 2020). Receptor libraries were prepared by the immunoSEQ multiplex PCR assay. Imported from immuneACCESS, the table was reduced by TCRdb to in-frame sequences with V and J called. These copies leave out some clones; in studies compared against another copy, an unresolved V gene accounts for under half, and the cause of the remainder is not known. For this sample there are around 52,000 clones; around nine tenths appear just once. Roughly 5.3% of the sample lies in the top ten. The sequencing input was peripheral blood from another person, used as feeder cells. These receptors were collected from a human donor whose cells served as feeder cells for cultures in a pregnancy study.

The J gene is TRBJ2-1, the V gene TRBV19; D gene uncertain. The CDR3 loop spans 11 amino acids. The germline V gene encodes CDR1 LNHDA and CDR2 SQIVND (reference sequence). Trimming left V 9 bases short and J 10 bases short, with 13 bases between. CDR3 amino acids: CASHQNGEQFF. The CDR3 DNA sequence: TGTGCCAGCCATCAGAATGGAGAGCAGTTCTTC.

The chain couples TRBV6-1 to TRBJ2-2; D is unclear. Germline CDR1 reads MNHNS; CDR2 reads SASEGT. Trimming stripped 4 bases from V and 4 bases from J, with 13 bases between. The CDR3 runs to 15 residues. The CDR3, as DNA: TGTGCCAGCAGTGCCCTACAAGGTGCCACCGGGGAGCTGTTTTTT. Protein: CASSALQGATGELFF.

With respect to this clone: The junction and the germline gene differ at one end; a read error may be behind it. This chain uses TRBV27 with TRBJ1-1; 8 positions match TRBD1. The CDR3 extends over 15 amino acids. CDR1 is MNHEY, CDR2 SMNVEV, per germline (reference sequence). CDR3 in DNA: TGTGCCAGCAGTTTATCGTGGACAGGGAACCCTGAAGCTTTCTTT. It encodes CASSLSWTGNPEAFF.

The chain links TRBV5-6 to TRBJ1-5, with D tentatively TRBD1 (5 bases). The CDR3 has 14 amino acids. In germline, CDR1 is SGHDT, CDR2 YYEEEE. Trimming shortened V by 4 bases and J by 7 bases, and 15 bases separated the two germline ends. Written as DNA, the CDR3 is TGTGCCAGCAGCCAGGCGTGGGGCGGGCAGCCCCAGCATTTT. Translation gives CASSQAWGGQPQHF.

This CDR3 reads CASKPSSGRANYGYTF. The CDR3 bases are TGTGCCAGCAAGCCCTCGTCGGGCAGAGCTAACTATGGCTACACCTTC. The rearrangement joins TRBV27 to TRBJ1-2, with D uncertain. The germline gives CDR1 MNHEY, CDR2 SMNVEV (reference sequence). The CDR3 is made up of 16 amino acids. Deletions cut 7 bases from V and 0 bases from J, with 18 bases between.

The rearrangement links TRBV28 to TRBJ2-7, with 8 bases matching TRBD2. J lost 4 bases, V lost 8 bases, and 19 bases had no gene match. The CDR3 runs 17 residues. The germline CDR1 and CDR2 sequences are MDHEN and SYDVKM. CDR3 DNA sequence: TGTGCCAGCTTAAAGCCGTCAGATAGCGGGATGAGGTACGAGCAGTACTTC. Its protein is CASLKPSDSGMRYEQYF.